The 30 T cell receptor beta chains below all came from one sample that was sequenced in a study of T-cell memory formation after mild COVID-19. TCRdb redid the calling of the 5' RACE reads with MiXCR, one entry per CDR3 protein. Of approximately 400,000 distinct CDR3 sequences in the sample, approximately 24% were seen once. What was sequenced was PBMCs or a T cell subset sorted from them (not recorded which). These receptor sequences come from an adult woman who had mild COVID-19 (a few samples of this study predate the infection). Cell type and time point are not known.

This clonotype was counted a few times. The chain recombines TRBV7-8 with TRBJ2-3; D not resolved. Per the germline V gene, CDR1 is SGHVS and CDR2 is FQNEAQ. CDR3 size: 13 residues. Trimming took 2 bases from V and 6 from J, leaving 9 bases between them. CDR3 sequence: CASSLRVQDTQYF. CDR3 sequence (DNA): TGTGCCAGCAGCTTAAGGGTTCAGGATACGCAGTATTTT. Filled out from reference TRBV7-8 and TRBJ2-3, the complete variable domain reads GAGVSQSPRYKVAKRGQDVALRCDPISGHVSLFWYQQALGQGPEFLTYFQNEAQLDKSGLPSDRFFAERPEGSVSTLKIQRTQQEDSAVYLCASSLRVQDTQYFGPGTRLTVL.

The V gene is TRBV29-1, the J gene TRBJ1-2, with D perhaps TRBD1 (5 bases). The CDR3 loop spans 12 amino acids. The germline V and J ends were trimmed by 6 bases and 8 bases, with 16 bases remaining between them. Germline CDR1 is SQVTM and CDR2 is ANQGSEA. The CDR3 coding sequence is TGCAGCGTGACCGACAGCCTTCGGGGCTACACCTTC. Translation: CSVTDSLRGYTF.

The chain is built from TRBV4-2 and TRBJ1-4; the D is unclear. Trimming cost V 0 bases and J 0 bases, with 11 bases left between them. The CDR3 covers 17 residues. From germline, CDR1 is LGHNA and CDR2 YNFKEQ. The DNA for the CDR3 is TGTGCCAGCAGCCAAGAACAAGTAGCGACAACTAATGAAAAACTGTTTTTT. Residues: CASSQEQVATTNEKLFF.

In its sample, this clonotype was seen many times. The V and J genes are TRBV2 and TRBJ2-3; the D gene is possibly TRBD1 (5 bases). V was clipped by 0 bases and J by 8 bases, with 15 bases between them. The CDR3 is made up of 15 amino acids. From germline, CDR1 is SNHLY and CDR2 FYNNEI. For the CDR3, the DNA is TGTGCCAGCAGTGAAGCTAGGCTCGATAGGGGTACGCAGTATTTT. Its protein product is CASSEARLDRGTQYF.

V and J are TRBV20-1 and TRBJ2-1, with TRBD2 identical over 12 bases. Germline loops: CDR1 DFQATT, CDR2 SNEGSKA (reference sequence). V lost 6 bases to trimming and J lost 8 bases; unmatched junction nucleotides: 8. The CDR3 contains 14 residues. The DNA of the CDR3 is TGCAGTGCCAGCGGGGGACTAGCGGGCCATGAGCAGTTCTTC. The encoded protein is CSASGGLAGHEQFF.

This clonotype has at least ten counts. The chain links TRBV20-1 to TRBJ2-3; TRBD1 might be the D (6 bases). From germline, CDR1 is DFQATT and CDR2 SNEGSKA (reference sequence). The V end lost 6 bases, the J end lost 2 bases, and 18 bases lay between the germline ends. The CDR3 has 15 amino acids. The CDR3 DNA reads TGCAGTGCCTCGCGAACAGGGAGATCCACAGATACGCAGTATTTT. Translating it yields CSASRTGRSTDTQYF.

The gene calls are TRBV7-3 and TRBJ2-1; TRBD2 is a possible D gene (6 bases). V was pared by 2 bases and J by 8 bases, with 19 bases between. Germline-derived CDR1 and CDR2 are SGHTA and FQGTGA. The CDR3 loop spans 16 amino acids. Written as DNA, the CDR3 is TGTGCCAGCAGCTTACGTGGACTAAACTCAGGCGATGAGCAGTTCTTC. Translating it yields CASSLRGLNSGDEQFF.

This clonotype was counted between two and nine times. V gene TRBV15 combines with J gene TRBJ2-5, with D unresolved. The V and J ends lost 1 base and 0 bases respectively, with 12 bases between them. The germline V gene encodes CDR1 LNHNV and CDR2 YYDKDF (reference sequence). There are 16 residues in the CDR3. CDR3 amino acids: CATSRAQWVDQETQYF. The CDR3, as DNA: TGTGCCACCAGCAGAGCGCAGTGGGTGGACCAAGAGACCCAGTACTTC.

This chain connects TRBV29-1 to TRBJ1-1; D is ambiguous. Looked up from germline, CDR1 is SQVTM and CDR2 is ANQGSEA. Between the trimmed V and J ends, which lost 1 base and 3 bases, there was a span of 6 bases. The CDR3 sequence is 12 residues long. In nucleotides, the CDR3 is TGCAGCGTTGAAGGGACCGACACTGAAGCTTTCTTT. Its protein product is CSVEGTDTEAFF.

This chain connects TRBV24-1 to TRBJ2-1, with D possibly TRBD2 on 6 matching bases. CDR1 and CDR2 from the germline V gene are KGHDR and SFDVKD. The CDR3 spans 14 residues. Trimming cost V 4 bases and J 12 bases, with 18 bases left between them. The CDR3 DNA reads TGTGCCACCAGTGACCCCGTATTAGCGGAGGCGCAGTTCTTC. Protein sequence: CATSDPVLAEAQFF.

The chain couples TRBV3-1 to TRBJ2-2; 7 bases agree with TRBD1. Looked up from germline, CDR1 is LGHDT and CDR2 is YNNKEL (reference sequence). This CDR3 has 15 amino acids. J was trimmed by 2 bases and V by 6 bases; bases with no gene match: 6. The CDR3 spells CASRLTGANTGELFF. The CDR3 DNA reads as TGTGCCAGCAGGCTCACAGGGGCTAACACCGGGGAGCTGTTTTTT.

This chain connects TRBV27 to TRBJ1-5; D gene uncertain. The germline V and J ends were trimmed by 3 bases and 4 bases, with 7 bases remaining between them. Germline-derived CDR1 and CDR2 are MNHEY and SMNVEV (reference sequence). This CDR3 has 13 residues. The CDR3 region has the DNA TGTGCCAGCAGTTTTGGTCTGAATCAGCCCCAGCATTTT. Its protein is CASSFGLNQPQHF.

The V gene is TRBV27, the J gene TRBJ2-7; D ambiguous. V shed 2 bases and J shed 7 bases, with 12 bases lying between them. Germline V gives CDR1 MNHEY, CDR2 SMNVEV (reference sequence). CDR3 length equals 13 residues. CDR3 sequence (DNA): TGTGCCAGCAGTTTAGAGCCCCGGAGAGAGCAGTACTTC. This encodes CASSLEPRREQYF.

Here the CDR3 DNA reads TGTGCCAGCACCGACGGACAGGGCACCCAAGAGACCCAGTACTTC. This translates into CASTDGQGTQETQYF. The genes are TRBV12-3 or TRBV12-4 and TRBJ2-5; 8 bases line up with TRBD1. The V segment lost 7 bases and the J segment 1 base; nucleotides outside the gene matches: 8. The CDR3 length is 15 residues.

The chain joins TRBV2 to TRBJ2-7; tentative D call: TRBD2 (5 bases). Germline V gene data show CDR1 as SNHLY and CDR2 as FYNNEI. This CDR3 has 18 amino acids. V was cut by 3 bases and J by 1 base, with 22 bases left in between. The CDR3 coding sequence is TGTGCCAGCAGTGACACTGGACTTAGCCCCTCTCCGTCCTACGAGCAGTACTTC. Translating gives CASSDTGLSPSPSYEQYF. Supplemented by reference TRBV2 and TRBJ2-7, the full variable domain reads EPEVTQTPSHQVTQMGQEVILRCVPISNHLYFYWYRQILGQKVEFLVSFYNNEISEKSEIFDDQFSVERPDGSNFTLKIRSTKLEDSAMYFCASSDTGLSPSPSYEQYFGPGTRLTVT.

The rearrangement links TRBV5-4 to TRBJ2-1; 9 bases match TRBD2. CDR1 and CDR2 from the germline V gene are SGHNT and YYREEE (reference sequence). V lost 4 bases, J lost 9 bases, and 11 bases stayed unmatched. CDR3 length: 15 residues. The CDR3 sequence is CASSPGNSGGGEQFF. CDR3 DNA: TGTGCCAGCAGCCCCGGGAATAGCGGGGGAGGTGAGCAGTTCTTC. Full variable domain (outside the CDR3, taken from reference TRBV5-4 and TRBJ2-1): ETGVTQSPTHLIKTRGQQVTLRCSSQSGHNTVSWYQQALGQGPQFIFQYYREEENGRGNFPPRFSGLQFPNYSSELNVNALELDDSALYLCASSPGNSGGGEQFFGPGTRLTVL.

The rearrangement links TRBV11-2 to TRBJ1-4; D is unclear. Per the germline V gene, CDR1 is SGHAT and CDR2 is FQNNGV. The CDR3 totals 16 residues. V lost 2 bases to trimming and J lost 4 bases, with 14 bases between them. The CDR3 nucleotides read TGTGCCAGCAGCTTAATCGCGTGGGCGGGTAATGAAAAACTGTTTTTT. Amino acids: CASSLIAWAGNEKLFF.

This clonotype appeared a few times. The chain uses TRBV12-5 and TRBJ2-7, with D tentatively TRBD1 (6 bases). There are 16 residues in the CDR3. V dropped 4 bases and J dropped 4 bases, with 20 bases sitting between them. From germline, CDR1 is LGHNT and CDR2 FRNRAP. Here the CDR3 DNA reads TGTGCTAGTGGTTCGGCCGCCGGACAGCGACCGTACGAGCAGTACTTC. Residues: CASGSAAGQRPYEQYF.

The chain couples TRBV12-3 or TRBV12-4 to TRBJ2-2; TRBD1 is a possible D gene (5 bases). The ends were cut back, 3 bases at V and 4 bases at J, with 12 bases in the middle. The CDR3 sequence is 15 residues long. In DNA, the CDR3 is TGTGCCAGCAGTTTCTCCAGGGTAGGCACCGGGGAGCTGTTTTTT. The encoded protein is CASSFSRVGTGELFF.

This clonotype was recorded a few times. The chain is built from TRBV5-1 and TRBJ2-1, with D possibly being TRBD1 (6 bases). The germline V and J ends were trimmed by 3 bases and 9 bases, with 10 bases remaining between them. CDR3 size: 12 residues. CDR1 is SGHRS, CDR2 YFSETQ, per germline. This chain's CDR3 is CASSSGAGEQFF. CDR3 coding DNA: TGCGCCAGCAGCTCAGGGGCGGGTGAGCAGTTCTTC. Together with reference TRBV5-1 and TRBJ2-1, the CDR3 gives the full variable domain: KAGVTQTPRYLIKTRGQQVTLSCSPISGHRSVSWYQQTPGQGLQFLFEYFSETQRNKGNFPGRFSGRQFSNSRSEMNVSTLELGDSALYLCASSSGAGEQFFGPGTRLTVL.

The chain has TRBV12-3 or TRBV12-4 and TRBJ2-3; TRBD2 is a possible D gene (6 bases). V lost 6 bases to trimming and J lost 7 bases, with 17 bases between them. The CDR3 is made up of 14 amino acids. The CDR3 DNA follows: TGTGCCAGCAGCCGATCGGAGGGTGTCTATACGCAGTATTTT. Protein sequence: CASSRSEGVYTQYF.

This chain uses TRBV5-1 with TRBJ1-1, with a tentative D call TRBD1 (6 bases). In germline, CDR1 is SGHRS, CDR2 YFSETQ. The ends were cut back, 3 bases at V and 0 bases at J, with 15 bases in the middle. This CDR3 contains 16 residues. The DNA for the CDR3 is TGCGCCAGCAGCTCCACAGGGCCGCCGGTGAACACTGAAGCTTTCTTT. Its translation is CASSSTGPPVNTEAFF.

This clonotype was recorded a few times. V usage is TRBV5-1 and J usage is TRBJ2-7; tentatively, D is TRBD2 (5 bases). The CDR3 is 13 residues long. Per germline, CDR1 SGHRS and CDR2 YFSETQ. V dropped 4 bases and J dropped 2 bases, with 10 bases sitting between them. Here the CDR3 DNA reads TGCGCCAGCAGCGTCTGGACTGCCTACGAGCAGTACTTC. This translates into CASSVWTAYEQYF.

The genes are TRBV7-9 and TRBJ1-1, with TRBD1 matching over 7 bases. The CDR3 is 15 amino acids. The germline CDR1 and CDR2 sequences are SEHNR and FQNEAQ (reference sequence). With 8 bases clipped from V and 0 bases from J, the junction kept 9 bases outside the gene matches. The CDR3 region is CASLPDRELNTEAFF. CDR3 DNA sequence: TGTGCCAGCCTGCCTGACAGGGAATTGAACACTGAAGCTTTCTTT.

A few counts support this clonotype. This chain uses TRBV2 with TRBJ1-2; 8 bases map to TRBD1. Trimming removed 4 bases from V and 2 bases from J; junction bases left unmatched: 9. CDR1 and CDR2 from the germline V gene are SNHLY and FYNNEI. The length of the CDR3 is 16 residues. CDR3 residues: CASSGLLGQANYGYTF. CDR3 DNA sequence: TGTGCCAGCAGTGGACTATTGGGACAGGCGAACTATGGCTACACCTTC.

The V call is TRBV28, the J call TRBJ1-2, with D tentatively TRBD1 (5 bases). CDR3 length: 13 amino acids. Trimming cost V 4 bases and J 7 bases, with 13 bases left between them. Germline loops: CDR1 MDHEN, CDR2 SYDVKM. The DNA for the CDR3 is TGTGCCAGCAGTTCACTTGGGACGGGTGGCTACACCTTC. Amino acid sequence: CASSSLGTGGYTF.

This rearrangement joins TRBV2 to TRBJ2-3, with D possibly TRBD2 on 6 matching bases. Germline CDR1 SNHLY, CDR2 FYNNEI. Trimming left V 6 bases short and J 5 bases short, with 12 bases between. This CDR3 comprises 13 residues. Written as DNA, the CDR3 is TGTGCCAGCAGGGGGGAGGAAGAAGATACGCAGTATTTT. It specifies CASRGEEEDTQYF.

The V gene is TRBV20-1, the J gene TRBJ2-7, with D perhaps matching TRBD1 or TRBD2 (6 bases each). V dropped 3 bases and J dropped 2 bases, with 11 bases sitting between them. The CDR3 spans 13 residues. CDR1 DFQATT and CDR2 SNEGSKA come from the germline V gene (reference sequence). DNA of the CDR3: TGCAGTGCTAGTTCGGGGGCCCCCTACGAGCAGTACTTC. This gives the protein CSASSGAPYEQYF.

V is TRBV5-5 and J is TRBJ2-5; D is unresolved. Trimming cost V 0 bases and J 1 base, with 16 bases left between them. This CDR3 comprises 17 residues. Germline V gene sequence: CDR1 SGHKS, CDR2 YYEKEE (reference sequence). The CDR3 here is CASSLVFQGLTQETQYF. The CDR3 bases are TGTGCCAGCAGCTTGGTTTTTCAAGGTCTAACCCAAGAGACCCAGTACTTC.

V and J are TRBV5-8 and TRBJ1-2; D might be TRBD1 (5 bases). The CDR3 covers 13 residues. The germline V gene encodes CDR1 SGHTS and CDR2 YDEGEE. Trimming took 5 bases from V and 7 from J, leaving 15 bases between them. CDR3 in amino acids: CASRSEGLPGYTF. The CDR3 DNA reads TGTGCCAGCAGATCGGAGGGACTCCCTGGCTACACCTTC.